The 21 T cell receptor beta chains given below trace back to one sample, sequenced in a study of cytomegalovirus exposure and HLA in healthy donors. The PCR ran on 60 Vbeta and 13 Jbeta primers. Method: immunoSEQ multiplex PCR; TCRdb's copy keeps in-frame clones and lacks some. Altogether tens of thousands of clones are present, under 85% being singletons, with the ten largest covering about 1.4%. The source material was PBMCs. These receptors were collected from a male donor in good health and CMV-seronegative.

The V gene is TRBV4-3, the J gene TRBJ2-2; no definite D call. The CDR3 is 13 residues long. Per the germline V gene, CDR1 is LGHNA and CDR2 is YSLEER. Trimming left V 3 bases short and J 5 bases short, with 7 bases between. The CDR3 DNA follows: TGCGCCAGCAGCCAGGCAGGAACCGGGGAGCTGTTTTTT. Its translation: CASSQAGTGELFF.

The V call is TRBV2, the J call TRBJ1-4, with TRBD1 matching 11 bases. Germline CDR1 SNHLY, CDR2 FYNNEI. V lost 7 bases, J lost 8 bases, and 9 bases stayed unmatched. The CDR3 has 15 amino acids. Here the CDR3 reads CASMDRGRFEEKLFF. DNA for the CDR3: TGTGCCAGCATGGACAGGGGGCGATTCGAGGAAAAACTGTTTTTT.

The CDR3 is CASSSPDRDTEAFF. CDR3 DNA sequence: TGCGCCAGCAGCTCGCCAGACAGGGACACTGAAGCTTTCTTT. V usage is TRBV5-1 and J usage is TRBJ1-1; 7 bases are shared with TRBD1. Looked up from germline, CDR1 is SGHRS and CDR2 is YFSETQ. V lost 3 bases, J lost 3 bases, and 5 bases stayed unmatched. This CDR3 region has 14 residues.

The DNA for the CDR3 is TGCGCCAGCAGCCAAGATTACACTTCACCCCTCCACTTT. Translation: CASSQDYTSPLHF. The rearrangement joins TRBV4-3 to TRBJ1-6; no definite D call. This CDR3 contains 13 residues. Germline lookup yields CDR1 LGHNA and CDR2 YSLEER. The ends were cut back, 0 bases at V and 9 bases at J, with 6 bases in the middle.

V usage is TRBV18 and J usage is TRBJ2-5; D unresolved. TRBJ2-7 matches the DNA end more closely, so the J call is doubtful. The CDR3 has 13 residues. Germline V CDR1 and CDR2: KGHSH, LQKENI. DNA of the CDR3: TGTGCCAGCTCACCCACAGTGAGCTACGAGCAGTACTTC. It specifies CASSPTVSYEQYF.

The CDR3 loop reads CASSPRDSNEKLFF. The CDR3 region has the DNA TGCGCCAGCAGCCCAAGGGACAGTAATGAAAAACTGTTTTTT. The genes are TRBV4-1 and TRBJ1-4; 7 positions match TRBD1. V lost 4 bases and J lost 4; bases outside the gene matches: 3. The V gene's germline CDR1 is MGHRA and CDR2 YSYEKL. This CDR3 comprises 14 residues.

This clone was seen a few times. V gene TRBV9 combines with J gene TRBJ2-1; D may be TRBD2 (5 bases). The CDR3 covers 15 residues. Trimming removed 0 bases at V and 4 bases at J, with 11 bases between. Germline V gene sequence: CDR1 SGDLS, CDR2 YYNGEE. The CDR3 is CASSVDGGLYNEQFF. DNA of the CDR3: TGTGCCAGCAGCGTAGACGGAGGCCTTTACAATGAGCAGTTCTTC.

CDR3 in amino acids: CASSRQGHTEAFF. For the CDR3, the DNA is TGTGCCAGCAGCCGTCAGGGGCACACTGAAGCTTTCTTT. The chain is built from TRBV28 and TRBJ1-1; D perhaps matches TRBD1 (6 bases). This CDR3 is built from 13 residues. Germline V gene data show CDR1 as MDHEN and CDR2 as SYDVKM. Trimming stripped 6 bases from V and 3 bases from J, with 11 bases between.

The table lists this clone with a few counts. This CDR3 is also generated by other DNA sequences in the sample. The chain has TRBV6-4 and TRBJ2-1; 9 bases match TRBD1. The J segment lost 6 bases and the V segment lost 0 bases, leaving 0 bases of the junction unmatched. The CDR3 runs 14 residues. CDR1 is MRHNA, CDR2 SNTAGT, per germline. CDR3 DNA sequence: TGTGCCAGCAGTGACTCGACAGGGGGCAATGAGCAGTTCTTC. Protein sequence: CASSDSTGGNEQFF.

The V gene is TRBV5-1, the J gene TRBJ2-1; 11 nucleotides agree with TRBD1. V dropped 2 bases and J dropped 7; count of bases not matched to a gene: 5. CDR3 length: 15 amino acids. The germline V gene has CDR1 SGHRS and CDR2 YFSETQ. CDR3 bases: TGCGCCAGCAGCTTTACCGGACAGGGGGCGAATGAGCAGTTCTTC. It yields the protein CASSFTGQGANEQFF.

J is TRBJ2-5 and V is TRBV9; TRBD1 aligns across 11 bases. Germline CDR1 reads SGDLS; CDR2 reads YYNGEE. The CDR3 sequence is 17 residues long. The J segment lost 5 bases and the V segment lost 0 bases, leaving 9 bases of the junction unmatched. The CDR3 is CASSVENGQGAGETQYF. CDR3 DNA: TGTGCCAGCAGCGTAGAAAATGGACAGGGGGCTGGGGAGACCCAGTACTTC.

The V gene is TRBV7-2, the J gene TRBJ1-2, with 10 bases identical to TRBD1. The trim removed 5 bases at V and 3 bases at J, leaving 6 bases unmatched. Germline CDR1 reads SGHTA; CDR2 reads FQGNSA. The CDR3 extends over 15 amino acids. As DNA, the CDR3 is TGTGCCAGCAGCCCCGGACAGGGGGGTTACTATGGCTACACCTTC. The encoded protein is CASSPGQGGYYGYTF.

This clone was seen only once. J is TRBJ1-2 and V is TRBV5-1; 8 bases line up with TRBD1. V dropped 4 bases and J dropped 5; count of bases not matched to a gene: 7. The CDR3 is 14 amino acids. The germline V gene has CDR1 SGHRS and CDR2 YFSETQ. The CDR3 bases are TGCGCCAGCAGCCCCACAGGGGGGGGATATGGCTACACCTTC. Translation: CASSPTGGGYGYTF.

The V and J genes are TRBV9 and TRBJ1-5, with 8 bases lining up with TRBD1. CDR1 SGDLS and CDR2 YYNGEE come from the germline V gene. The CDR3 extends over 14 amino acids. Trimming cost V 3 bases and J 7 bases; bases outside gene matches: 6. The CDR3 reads CASSGTGRGQPQHF. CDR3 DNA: TGTGCCAGCAGCGGGACAGGGCGAGGGCAGCCCCAGCATTTT.

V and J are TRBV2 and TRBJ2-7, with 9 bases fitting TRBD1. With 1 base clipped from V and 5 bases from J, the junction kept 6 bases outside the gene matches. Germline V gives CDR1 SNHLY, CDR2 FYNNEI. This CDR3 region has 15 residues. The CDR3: CASSEGRTGANEQYF. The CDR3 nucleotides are TGTGCCAGCAGTGAAGGGCGGACAGGGGCAAACGAGCAGTACTTC.

The CDR3 loop is CASSLLSVTYNEQFF. CDR3 sequence (DNA): TGTGCCAGCAGCTTACTAAGCGTCACCTACAATGAGCAGTTCTTC. The chain carries TRBV7-2 and TRBJ2-1; D is unclear. CDR3 length: 15 amino acids. CDR1 and CDR2 from the germline V gene are SGHTA and FQGNSA. V dropped 2 bases and J dropped 2 bases, with 10 bases sitting between them. Full variable domain (rest looked up from reference TRBV7-2 and TRBJ2-1): GAGVSQSPSNKVTEKGKDVELRCDPISGHTALYWYRQSLGQGLEFLIYFQGNSAPDKSGLPSDRFSAERTGGSVSTLTIQRTQQEDSAVYLCASSLLSVTYNEQFFGPGTRLTVL.

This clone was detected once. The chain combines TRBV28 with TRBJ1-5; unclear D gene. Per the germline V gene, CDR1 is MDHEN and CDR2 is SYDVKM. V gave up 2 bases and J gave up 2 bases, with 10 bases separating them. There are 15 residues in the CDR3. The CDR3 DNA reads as TGTGCCAGCAGTTTACCCCCTGAGGGCAATCAGCCCCAGCATTTT. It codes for CASSLPPEGNQPQHF.

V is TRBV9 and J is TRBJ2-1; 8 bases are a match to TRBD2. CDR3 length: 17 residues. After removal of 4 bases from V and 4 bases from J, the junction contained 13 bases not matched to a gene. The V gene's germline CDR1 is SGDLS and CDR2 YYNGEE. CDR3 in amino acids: CASSPPPGGTQYNEQFF. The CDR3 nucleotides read TGTGCCAGCAGCCCCCCCCCGGGAGGGACACAGTACAATGAGCAGTTCTTC.

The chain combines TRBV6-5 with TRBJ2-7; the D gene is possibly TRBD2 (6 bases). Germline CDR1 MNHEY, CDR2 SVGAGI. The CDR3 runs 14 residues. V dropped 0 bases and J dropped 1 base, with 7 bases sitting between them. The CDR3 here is CASSYSRESYEQYF. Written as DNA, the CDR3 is TGTGCCAGCAGTTACTCGCGGGAATCCTACGAGCAGTACTTC.

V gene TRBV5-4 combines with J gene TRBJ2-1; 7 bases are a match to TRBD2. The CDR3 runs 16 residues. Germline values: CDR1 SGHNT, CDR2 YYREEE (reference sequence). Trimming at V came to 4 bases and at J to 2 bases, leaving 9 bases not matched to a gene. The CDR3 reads CASSGGVTAAYNEQFF. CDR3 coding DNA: TGTGCCAGCAGCGGGGGGGTCACAGCGGCCTACAATGAGCAGTTCTTC.

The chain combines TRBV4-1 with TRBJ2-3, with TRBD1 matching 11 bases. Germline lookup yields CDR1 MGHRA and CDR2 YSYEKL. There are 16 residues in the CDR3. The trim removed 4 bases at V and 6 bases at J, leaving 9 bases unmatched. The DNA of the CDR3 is TGCGCCAGCAGCCGCTCACCGGGACAGGGGGTGGATACGCAGTATTTT. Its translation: CASSRSPGQGVDTQYF.